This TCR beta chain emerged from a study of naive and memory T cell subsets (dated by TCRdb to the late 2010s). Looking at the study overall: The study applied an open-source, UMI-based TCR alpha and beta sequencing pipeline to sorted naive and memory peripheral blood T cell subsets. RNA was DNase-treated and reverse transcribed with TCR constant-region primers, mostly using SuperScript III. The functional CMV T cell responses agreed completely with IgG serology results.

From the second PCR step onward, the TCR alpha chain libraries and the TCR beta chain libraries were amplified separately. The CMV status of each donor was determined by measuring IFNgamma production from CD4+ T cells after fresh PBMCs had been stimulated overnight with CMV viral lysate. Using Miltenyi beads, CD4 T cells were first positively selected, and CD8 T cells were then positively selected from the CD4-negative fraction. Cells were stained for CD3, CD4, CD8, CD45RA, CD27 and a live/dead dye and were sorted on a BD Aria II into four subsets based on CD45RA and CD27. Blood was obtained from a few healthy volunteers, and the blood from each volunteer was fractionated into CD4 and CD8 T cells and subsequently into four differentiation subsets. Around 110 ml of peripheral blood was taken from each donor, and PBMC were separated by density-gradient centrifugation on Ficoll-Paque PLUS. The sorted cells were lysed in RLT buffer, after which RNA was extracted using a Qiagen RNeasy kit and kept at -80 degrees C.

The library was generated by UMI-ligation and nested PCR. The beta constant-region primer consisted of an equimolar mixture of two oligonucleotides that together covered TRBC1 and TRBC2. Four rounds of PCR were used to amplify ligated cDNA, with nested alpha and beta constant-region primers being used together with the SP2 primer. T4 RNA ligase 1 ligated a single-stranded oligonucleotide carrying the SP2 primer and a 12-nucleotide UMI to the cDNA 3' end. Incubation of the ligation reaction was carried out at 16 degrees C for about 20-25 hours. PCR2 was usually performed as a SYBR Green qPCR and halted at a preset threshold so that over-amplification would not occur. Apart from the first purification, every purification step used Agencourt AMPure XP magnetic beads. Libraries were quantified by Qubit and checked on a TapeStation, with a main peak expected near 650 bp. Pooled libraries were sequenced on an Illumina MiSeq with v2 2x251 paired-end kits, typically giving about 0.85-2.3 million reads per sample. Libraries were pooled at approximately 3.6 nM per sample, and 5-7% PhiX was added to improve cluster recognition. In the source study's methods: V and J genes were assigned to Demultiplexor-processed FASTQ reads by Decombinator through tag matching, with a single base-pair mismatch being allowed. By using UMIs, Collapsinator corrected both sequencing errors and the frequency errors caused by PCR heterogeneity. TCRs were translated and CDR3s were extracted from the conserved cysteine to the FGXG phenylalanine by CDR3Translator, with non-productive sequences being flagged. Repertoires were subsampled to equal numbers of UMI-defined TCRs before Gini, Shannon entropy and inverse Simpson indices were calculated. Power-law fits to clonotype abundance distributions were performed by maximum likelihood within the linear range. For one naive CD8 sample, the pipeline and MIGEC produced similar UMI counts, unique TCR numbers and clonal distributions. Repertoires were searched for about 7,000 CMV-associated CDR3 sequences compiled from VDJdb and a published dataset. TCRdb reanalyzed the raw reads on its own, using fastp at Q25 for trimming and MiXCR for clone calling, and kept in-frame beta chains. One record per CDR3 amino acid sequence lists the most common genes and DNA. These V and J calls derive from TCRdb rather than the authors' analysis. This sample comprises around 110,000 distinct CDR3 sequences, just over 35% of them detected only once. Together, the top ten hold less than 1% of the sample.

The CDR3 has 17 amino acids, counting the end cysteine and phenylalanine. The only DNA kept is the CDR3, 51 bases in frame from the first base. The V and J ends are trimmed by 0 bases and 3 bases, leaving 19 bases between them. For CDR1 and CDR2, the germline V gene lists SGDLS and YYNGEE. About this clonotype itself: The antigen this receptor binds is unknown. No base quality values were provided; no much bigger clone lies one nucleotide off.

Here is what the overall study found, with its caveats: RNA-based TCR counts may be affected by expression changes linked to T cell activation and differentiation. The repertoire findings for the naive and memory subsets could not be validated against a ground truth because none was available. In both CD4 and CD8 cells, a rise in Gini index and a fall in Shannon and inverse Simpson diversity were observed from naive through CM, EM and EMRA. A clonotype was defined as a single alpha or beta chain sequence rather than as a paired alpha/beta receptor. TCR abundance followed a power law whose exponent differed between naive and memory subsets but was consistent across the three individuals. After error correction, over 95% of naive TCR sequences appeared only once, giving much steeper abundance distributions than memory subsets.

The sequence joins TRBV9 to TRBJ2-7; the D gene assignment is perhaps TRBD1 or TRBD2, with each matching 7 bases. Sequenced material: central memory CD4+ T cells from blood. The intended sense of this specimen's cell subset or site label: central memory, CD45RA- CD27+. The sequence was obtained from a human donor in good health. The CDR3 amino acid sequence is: CASSVGEGGGQIYEQYF. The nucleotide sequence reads TGTGCCAGCAGCGTAGGTGAGGGGGGGGGACAGATCTACGAGCAGTACTTC.